The following is a TCR beta chain sequence with its context. No antigen is known for it. The sample originates from a study of vaccination and CD4 T cells after COVID-19. Study at large: SARS-CoV-2 positivity in convalescent patients was established by nasal swab PCR; roughly 9 had mild and one severe disease. Control wells got either CEFX epitopes, HIV-1 Nef peptides, or no peptide at all. Study-wide results and limits: Analysis of convalescent patients found that 304 of 307 vaccine-specific clones were spike mono-reactive.

Treatment described: approximately nine-day PBMC culture with coronavirus spike peptide pools or control peptides (ViraFEST assay). Peptide-pool expansion of antigen-specific T cells preceded TCR sequencing in ViraFEST. Scientists ran DNA taken from cultured CD4+ T cells through the Oncomine TCR Beta short-read assay for sequencing. One entry per CDR3 protein, called by TCRdb with MiXCR from the PCR reads. The repertoire has over 10,000 distinct CDR3 sequences, about three fifths of them found once; the top ten carry 9.5% to 15%. CDR3 length: 12 residues. V gave up 8 bases and J gave up 9 bases, with 14 bases separating them. Germline V gene lookup returns CDR1 LNHDA and CDR2 SQIVND (reference sequence).

The TCR originated in a human donor who had recovered from COVID-19. The chain employs TRBV19 and TRBJ2-1, with a weak D call TRBD2 (6 bases). Source material: CD4+ T cells from blood, cultured in vitro. The CDR3 nucleotides are TGTGCCAGTGGAGGGAACGGGGCTGAGCAGTTCTTC. Translated: CASGGNGAEQFF.